A selection of T cell receptor beta chains follows, all from one sample in a study of cytomegalovirus exposure and HLA in healthy donors. Assay: immunoSEQ multiplex PCR; the TCRdb copy retains only in-frame clones and omits some. The table records some 70,000 clones, around four fifths of them present only once. The material sequenced was PBMCs. The receptors here all came from a man younger than 45 in good health and CMV-seronegative. The CDR3 runs from the conserved cysteine through the conserved F or W. Fields, in order: V gene, J gene, D gene, clone size, CDR3 DNA, CDR3 protein. The D gene is left open where the match is weak. Size is stated for part of the rows, as once, few or many counts, or as a class when the clone is expanded.

TRBV11-2	TRBJ1-4	NA	once	TGTGCCAGCAGCTTAGGGAAGACCCTTAGGGGTGAAAAACTGTTTTTT	CASSLGKTLRGEKLFF
TRBV5-1	TRBJ1-1	NA	NA	TGCGCCAGCAGCTTGGGCCCTCTATCGGGCACTGAAGCTTTCTTT	CASSLGPLSGTEAFF
TRBV5-1	TRBJ1-4	NA	NA	TGCGCCAGCAGCTCGCAGGGTGCAACTAATGAAAAACTGTTTTTT	CASSSQGATNEKLFF
TRBV29-1	TRBJ2-1	TRBD2	NA	TGCAGCACCCAAAGCGGGAGCTCCTACAATGAGCAGTTCTTC	CSTQSGSSYNEQFF
TRBV5-1	TRBJ2-1	TRBD2	NA	TGCGCCAGCAGCCCGGGGGGGGCACGTAGCTCCTACAATGAGCAGTTCTTC	CASSPGGARSSYNEQFF
TRBV9	TRBJ2-5	TRBD2	NA	TGTGCCAGCAACATCGGAGGGACTAGACAAGAGACCCAGTACTTC	CASNIGGTRQETQYF
TRBV30	TRBJ2-3	NA	NA	TGTGCCTGGAGTAAGGGATTGGGGGCCGGGGAAGATACGCAGTATTTT	CAWSKGLGAGEDTQYF
TRBV7-2	TRBJ1-1	NA	NA	TGTGCCAGCAGTTCTAATTCACGGGGTGAAGCTTTCTTT	CASSSNSRGEAFF
TRBV7-9	TRBJ2-3	TRBD1	NA	TGTGCCAGCAGCTTAGCGGGACAGGGTGCTGATACGCAGTATTTT	CASSLAGQGADTQYF
TRBV27	TRBJ1-1	NA	once	TGTGCCAGCAAGGGGGACCTGAACACTGAAGCTTTCTTT	CASKGDLNTEAFF
TRBV27	TRBJ2-3	TRBD2	NA	TGTGCCAGCAGTTCTAGACTAGCGGGAAGTCCCTCTACGCAGTATTTT	CASSSRLAGSPSTQYF
TRBV29-1	TRBJ1-4	TRBD1	NA	TGCAGCGTTGGGACAGGGAACGATGAAAAACTGTTTTTT	CSVGTGNDEKLFF
TRBV4-3	TRBJ1-5	NA	NA	TGCGCCAGCAGCCAAGTTAGAGCGTGGAATCAGCCCCAGCATTTT	CASSQVRAWNQPQHF
TRBV5-4	TRBJ2-3	TRBD2	NA	TGTGCCAGCAGCTACCCCGGCGGGGGGCCTACCCGTACGCAGTATTTT	CASSYPGGGPTRTQYF
TRBV4-3	TRBJ2-3	NA	NA	TGCGCCAGCAGCCAAGTTAGCGGCGCAGATACGCAGTATTTT	CASSQVSGADTQYF
TRBV20-1	TRBJ2-7	NA	NA	TGCAGTGCTAGCCTCTCCTACGAGCAGTACTTC	CSASLSYEQYF
TRBV27	TRBJ2-1	TRBD2	NA	TGTGCCAGCAGTTTAAACGCCGGGGCTAGCGGGAGGGGAGGCGACAATGAGCAGTTCTTC	CASSLNAGASGRGGDNEQFF
TRBV30	TRBJ2-3	TRBD2	NA	TGTGCCTTAAGGGCGGGGGGCCGGGAAGATACGCAGTATTTT	CALRAGGREDTQYF
TRBV5-1	TRBJ1-2	NA	NA	TGCGCCAGCAGCTTGGGCAGCCGACACGACTATGGCTACACCTTC	CASSLGSRHDYGYTF
TRBV30	TRBJ1-2	NA	NA	TGTGCCTGGATCTCGGGGGTTGGCTACACCTTC	CAWISGVGYTF
TRBV7-2	TRBJ2-3	TRBD1	NA	TGTGCCAGCAGCTTAGCGGGGACAGGAAGCACAGATACGCAGTATTTT	CASSLAGTGSTDTQYF
TRBV7-9	TRBJ2-3	TRBD1	NA	TGTGCCAGCAGCGGATCGGACAGGGGCCGCACAGATACGCAGTATTTT	CASSGSDRGRTDTQYF
TRBV5-6	TRBJ2-3	TRBD2	NA	TGTGCCAGCAGCTCTGGACTAGCGGGAGGGCGGGGCACAGATACGCAGTATTTT	CASSSGLAGGRGTDTQYF